This section outlines one T cell receptor beta chain sequence together with its context. V lost 3 bases and J lost 8, with 13 bases in between. The CDR3 is 14 residues long. CDR1 is MRHNA and CDR2 is SNTAGT in the germline V gene. This sample was included in a study of blood T cell repertoires in COVID-19. The repertoire was sequenced with immunoSEQ multiplex PCR; TCRdb's copy has only in-frame clones and lacks some. The sample yields about 120,000 clones, about 83% seen once. Sequenced: PBMCs or T cells enriched from blood (not recorded which). The receptor was derived from a woman in her 30s who had recovered from COVID-19. V usage is TRBV6-4 and J usage is TRBJ2-2, with unresolved D. In nucleotides, the CDR3 is TGTGCCAGCAGTGAGAGGAATAGCCCAGGGGAGCTGTTTTTT. Translated, it gives CASSERNSPGELFF.